This TCR beta chain was identified during a study of response to subunit inactivated influenza vaccine. This clonotype was detected only once. Trimming removed 1 base at V and 7 bases at J, with 14 bases between. Germline assignment: CDR1 SGHTA and CDR2 FQGNSA. This CDR3 is 15 amino acids long. TCRdb called the RT-PCR reads again in MiXCR, with one record for every CDR3 protein. The sample has roughly 650,000 distinct CDR3 sequences; approximately 14% are singletons. Here the sequenced sample was PBMCs from blood, taken approximately 13 days after vaccination. This clonotype was sampled from a man between 45 and 60 years old who received an inactivated influenza vaccine. The chain combines TRBV7-2 with TRBJ2-1; D may be TRBD2 (7 bases). The CDR3 nucleotides read TGTGCCAGCAGCTTAGGTGGACTAGGGGGAAATGAGCAGTTCTTC. This encodes CASSLGGLGGNEQFF.